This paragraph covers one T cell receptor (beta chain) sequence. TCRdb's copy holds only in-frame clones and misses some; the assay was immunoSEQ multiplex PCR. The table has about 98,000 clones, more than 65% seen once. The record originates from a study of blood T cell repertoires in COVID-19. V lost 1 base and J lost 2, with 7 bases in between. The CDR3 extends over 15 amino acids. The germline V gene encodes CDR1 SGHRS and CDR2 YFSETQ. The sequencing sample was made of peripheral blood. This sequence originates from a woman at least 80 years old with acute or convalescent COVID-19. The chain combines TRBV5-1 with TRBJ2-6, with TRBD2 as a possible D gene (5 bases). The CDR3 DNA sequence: TGCGCCAGCAGCTTGATGAGGGCTGGGGCCAACGTCCTGACTTTC. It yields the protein CASSLMRAGANVLTF.